These 7 T cell receptor beta chains came from one sample sequenced in a study of blood T cell repertoires in COVID-19. Profiled with immunoSEQ multiplex PCR; TCRdb holds only in-frame clones, not every one. In the table there are 250,000 to 300,000 clones, more than 80% of which are singletons. Sequencing used PBMCs or T cells enriched from blood (not recorded which). These receptors came from a young woman who had recovered from COVID-19.

The chain recombines TRBV7-8 with TRBJ1-3; 9 bases map to TRBD1. This CDR3 has 14 amino acids. The germline gives CDR1 SGHVS, CDR2 FQNEAQ. Trimming cost V 1 base and J 8 bases; bases outside gene matches: 3. The DNA of the CDR3 is TGTGCCAGCAGCTTAGACAGGGGGCTTGACACCATATATTTT. Translated, it gives CASSLDRGLDTIYF.

V and J are TRBV7-9 and TRBJ1-2; D not certain. V lost 6 bases and J lost 3, with 14 bases in between. The CDR3 totals 14 residues. CDR1 SEHNR and CDR2 FQNEAQ come from the germline V gene (reference sequence). In nucleotides, the CDR3 is TGTGCCAGCAGTTTTCCGGTACGGGACTATGGCTACACCTTC. It specifies CASSFPVRDYGYTF.

The rearrangement joins TRBV7-6 to TRBJ1-2, with 8 bases that match TRBD1. Trimming took 5 bases from V and 2 from J; bases not matched to a gene: 7. There are 15 residues in the CDR3. Germline V gene sequence: CDR1 SGHVS, CDR2 FNYEAQ. The CDR3 sequence: CASSTGTGLNYGYTF. The CDR3 nucleotides read TGTGCCAGCAGCACCGGGACAGGACTCAACTATGGCTACACCTTC.

The V call is TRBV27, the J call TRBJ1-6; possible D gene TRBD1, 6 bases. The CDR3 spans 14 residues. Germline CDR1 reads MNHEY; CDR2 reads SMNVEV (reference sequence). Trimming cost V 6 bases and J 7 bases, with 13 bases left between them. This CDR3 reads CASRQHGQNSPLHF. In DNA form, the CDR3 reads TGTGCCAGCAGACAACACGGACAGAATTCACCCCTCCACTTT.

This chain connects TRBV10-3 to TRBJ1-2; D is uncertain. V was pared by 4 bases and J by 8 bases, with 17 bases between. CDR1 and CDR2 from the germline V gene are ENHRY and SYGVKD. The CDR3 sequence is 14 residues long. CDR3 residues: CAISGATREEGYTF. CDR3 DNA sequence: TGTGCCATCAGTGGGGCCACGAGGGAGGAAGGCTACACCTTC.

The chain carries TRBV19 and TRBJ1-5; 8 positions agree with TRBD1. V gave up 7 bases and J gave up 7 bases; unmatched junction bases: 12. This CDR3 comprises 15 residues. CDR1 and CDR2 (germline): LNHDA, SQIVND (reference sequence). CDR3 sequence (DNA): TGTGCCAGTAATACAGGGTCAGGGGGCGGGCAGCCCCAGCATTTT. Its protein product is CASNTGSGGGQPQHF.

This chain joins TRBV19 and TRBJ1-5; possibly TRBD1 for D (6 bases). In germline, CDR1 is LNHDA, CDR2 SQIVND (reference sequence). The germline V and J ends were trimmed by 9 bases and 0 bases, with 18 bases remaining between them. The CDR3 spans 16 residues. CDR3 region: CASRGGGGYSNQPQHF. The CDR3 DNA sequence: TGTGCCAGCAGAGGGGGAGGGGGTTATAGCAATCAGCCCCAGCATTTT.